This T cell receptor (beta chain) was sequenced during a study of T cells in Graves' hyperthyroidism and ophthalmopathy. Broader study findings: For ophthalmopathy, model prediction preceded onset by a median about 6.4 months. Most clonotypes expanded in thyroid above 0.001 were likewise present in blood.

Germline lookup yields CDR1 ENHRY and CDR2 SYGVKD. The CDR3 extends over 15 amino acids. V lost 8 bases and J 1 base, leaving 17 bases between the germline ends. The source material, RNA transcripts, was used to amplify TCR beta CDR3 regions. A first-round RT-PCR of the TCR CDR3 used the HTBI primer set. TCRdb re-derived calls from the multiplex PCR reads in MiXCR, one entry per CDR3 protein. The sample comprises hundreds of thousands of distinct CDR3 sequences, around a quarter of which are singletons, and 10% to 12% rests with the top ten. Clinical Activity Scores of at least 3, NOSPECS grades of at least 4 and durations under 3 months characterized ophthalmopathy patients. There are a few counts of this clonotype. As yet, its antigen is unknown.

The source of this sequence is a woman aged 25 to 39 with Graves' ophthalmopathy. The chain links TRBV10-3 to TRBJ1-1; tentative D call: TRBD1 (6 bases). Sequencing was carried out using blood. This CDR3 reads CAIQLRGASNTEAFF. The CDR3 DNA is TGTGCCATCCAACTCCGGGGGGCTTCGAACACTGAAGCTTTCTTT.